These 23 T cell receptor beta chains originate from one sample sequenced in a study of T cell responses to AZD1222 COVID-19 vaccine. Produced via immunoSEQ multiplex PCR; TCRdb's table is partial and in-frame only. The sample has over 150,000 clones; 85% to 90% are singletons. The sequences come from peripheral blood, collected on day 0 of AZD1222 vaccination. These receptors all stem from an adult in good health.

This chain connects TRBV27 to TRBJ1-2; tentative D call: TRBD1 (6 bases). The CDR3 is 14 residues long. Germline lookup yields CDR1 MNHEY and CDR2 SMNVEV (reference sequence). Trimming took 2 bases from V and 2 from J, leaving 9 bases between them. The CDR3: CASSLGDTNYGYTF. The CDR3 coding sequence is TGTGCCAGCAGTTTAGGGGACACCAACTATGGCTACACCTTC.

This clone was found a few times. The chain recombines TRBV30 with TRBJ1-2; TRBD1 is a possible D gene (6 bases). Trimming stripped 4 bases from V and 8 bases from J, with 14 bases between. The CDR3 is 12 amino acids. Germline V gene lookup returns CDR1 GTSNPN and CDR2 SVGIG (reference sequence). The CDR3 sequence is CAWTVGGLGYTF. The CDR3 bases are TGTGCCTGGACTGTTGGGGGGCTCGGCTACACCTTC.

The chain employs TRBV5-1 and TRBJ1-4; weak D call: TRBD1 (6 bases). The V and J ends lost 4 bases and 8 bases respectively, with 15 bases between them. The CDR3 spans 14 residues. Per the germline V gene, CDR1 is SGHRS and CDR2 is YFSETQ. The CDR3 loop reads CASSRQGIEEKLFF. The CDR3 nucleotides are TGCGCCAGCAGCCGCCAGGGGATTGAAGAAAAACTGTTTTTT.

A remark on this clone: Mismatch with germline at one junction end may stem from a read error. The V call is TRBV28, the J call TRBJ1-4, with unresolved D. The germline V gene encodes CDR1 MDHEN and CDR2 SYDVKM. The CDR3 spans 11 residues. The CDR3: CASGFKEKLFF. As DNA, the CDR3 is TGTGCCAGCGGTTTTAAAGAAAAACTGTTTTTT.

CDR3 DNA sequence: TGTGCCAGCTCCCCCGACAACAATCAGCCCCAGCATTTT. Translated, it gives CASSPDNNQPQHF. V and J are TRBV18 and TRBJ1-5, with no clear D. This CDR3 comprises 13 residues. Germline CDR1 is KGHSH and CDR2 is LQKENI. Trimming removed 6 bases from V and 3 bases from J, with 9 bases in between.

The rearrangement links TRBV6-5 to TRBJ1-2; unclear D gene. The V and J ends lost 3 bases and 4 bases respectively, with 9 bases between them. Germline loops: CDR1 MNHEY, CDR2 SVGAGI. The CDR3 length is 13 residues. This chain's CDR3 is CASSYKDLYGYTF. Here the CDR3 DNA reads TGTGCCAGCAGTTATAAGGACCTCTATGGCTACACCTTC.

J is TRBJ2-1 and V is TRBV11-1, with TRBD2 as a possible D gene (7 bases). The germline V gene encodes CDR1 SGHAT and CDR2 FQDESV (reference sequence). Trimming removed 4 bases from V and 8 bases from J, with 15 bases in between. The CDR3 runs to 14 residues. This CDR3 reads CASSSSGGLDEQFF. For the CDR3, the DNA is TGTGCCAGCAGCTCCTCCGGGGGGCTCGATGAGCAGTTCTTC.

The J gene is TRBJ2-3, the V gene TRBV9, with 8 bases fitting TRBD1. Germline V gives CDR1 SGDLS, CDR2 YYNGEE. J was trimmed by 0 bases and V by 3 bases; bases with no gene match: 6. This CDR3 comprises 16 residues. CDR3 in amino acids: CASSAGGQASTDTQYF. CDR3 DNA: TGTGCCAGCAGCGCTGGGGGACAGGCAAGCACAGATACGCAGTATTTT.

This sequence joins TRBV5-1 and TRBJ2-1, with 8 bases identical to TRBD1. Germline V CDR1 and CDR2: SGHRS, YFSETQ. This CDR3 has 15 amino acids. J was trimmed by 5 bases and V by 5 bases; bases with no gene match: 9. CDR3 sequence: CASRSTGDGNNEQFF. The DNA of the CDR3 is TGCGCCAGCAGGTCGACAGGGGATGGGAACAATGAGCAGTTCTTC.

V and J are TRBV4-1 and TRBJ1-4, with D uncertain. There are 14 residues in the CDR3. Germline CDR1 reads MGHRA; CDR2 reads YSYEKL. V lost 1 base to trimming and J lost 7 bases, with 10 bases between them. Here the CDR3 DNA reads TGCGCCAGCAGCCAAGGAGCAGGCGGTGAAAAACTGTTTTTT. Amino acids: CASSQGAGGEKLFF.

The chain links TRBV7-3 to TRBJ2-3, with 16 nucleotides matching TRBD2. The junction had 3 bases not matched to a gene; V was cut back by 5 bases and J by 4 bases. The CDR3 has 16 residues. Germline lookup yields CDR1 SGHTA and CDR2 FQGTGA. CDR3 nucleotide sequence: TGTGCCAGCAGCGCTGGGACTAGCGGGGGGGCAGATACGCAGTATTTT. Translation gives CASSAGTSGGADTQYF.

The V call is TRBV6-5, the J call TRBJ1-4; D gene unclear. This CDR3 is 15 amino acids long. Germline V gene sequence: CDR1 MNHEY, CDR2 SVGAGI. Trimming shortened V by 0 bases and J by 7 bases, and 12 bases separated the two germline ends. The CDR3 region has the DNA TGTGCCAGCAGTTACTCTGGGTCTCGGGGTGAAAAACTGTTTTTT. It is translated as CASSYSGSRGEKLFF.

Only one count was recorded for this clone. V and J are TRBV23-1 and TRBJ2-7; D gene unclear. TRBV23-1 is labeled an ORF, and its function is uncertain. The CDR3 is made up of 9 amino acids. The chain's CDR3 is CASRIQDSV. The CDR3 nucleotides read TGCGCCAGCCGGATACAAGATTCCGTC.

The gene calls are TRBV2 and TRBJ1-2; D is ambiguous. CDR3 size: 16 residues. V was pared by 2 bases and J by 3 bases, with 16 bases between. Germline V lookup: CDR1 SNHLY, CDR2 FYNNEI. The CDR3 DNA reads TGTGCCAGCAGTGAAAGTGGGTTTCCCCGTGACTATGGCTACACCTTC. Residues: CASSESGFPRDYGYTF.

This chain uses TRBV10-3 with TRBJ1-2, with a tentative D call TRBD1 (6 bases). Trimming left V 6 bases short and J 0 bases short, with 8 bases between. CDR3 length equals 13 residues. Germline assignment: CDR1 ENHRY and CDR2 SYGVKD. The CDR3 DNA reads TGTGCCATCAGGGACAGTACTAACTATGGCTACACCTTC. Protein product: CAIRDSTNYGYTF.

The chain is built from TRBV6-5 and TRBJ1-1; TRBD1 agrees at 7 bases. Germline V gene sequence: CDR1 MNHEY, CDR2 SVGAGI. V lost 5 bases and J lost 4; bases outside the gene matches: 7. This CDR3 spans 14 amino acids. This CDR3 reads CASSPRQGVTEAFF. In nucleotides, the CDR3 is TGTGCCAGCAGTCCACGCCAGGGGGTCACTGAAGCTTTCTTT.

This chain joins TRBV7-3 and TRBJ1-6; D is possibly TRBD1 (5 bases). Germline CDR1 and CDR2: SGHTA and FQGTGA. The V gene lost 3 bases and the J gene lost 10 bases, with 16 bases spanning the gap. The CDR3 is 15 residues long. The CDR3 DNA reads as TGTGCCAGCAGCTTTTCTCCTGGGGGGGAATCACCCCTCCACTTT. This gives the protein CASSFSPGGESPLHF.

CDR3 in amino acids: CASSQDGRGNQPQHF. The CDR3 nucleotides read TGCGCCAGCAGCCAAGACGGTAGGGGCAATCAGCCCCAGCATTTT. The chain is built from TRBV4-1 and TRBJ1-5; D is uncertain. CDR3 length: 15 residues. The germline gives CDR1 MGHRA, CDR2 YSYEKL. Deletions cut 0 bases from V and 2 bases from J, with 8 bases between.

CDR3 amino acids: CASSLAAGVYNEQFF. The DNA of the CDR3 is TGTGCCAGCAGCTTAGCAGCGGGGGTTTACAATGAGCAGTTCTTC. This rearrangement joins TRBV7-9 to TRBJ2-1, with 8 bases identical to TRBD2. Trimming at V came to 0 bases and at J to 4 bases, leaving 2 bases not matched to a gene. Germline CDR1 and CDR2: SEHNR and FQNEAQ (reference sequence). The CDR3 spans 15 residues.

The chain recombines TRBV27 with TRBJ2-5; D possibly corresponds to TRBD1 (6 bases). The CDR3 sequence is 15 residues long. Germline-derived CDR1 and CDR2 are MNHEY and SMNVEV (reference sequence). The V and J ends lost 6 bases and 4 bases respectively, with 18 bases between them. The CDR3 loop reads CASRVRVLGGETQYF. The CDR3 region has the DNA TGTGCCAGCAGAGTCCGGGTTCTAGGGGGAGAGACCCAGTACTTC.

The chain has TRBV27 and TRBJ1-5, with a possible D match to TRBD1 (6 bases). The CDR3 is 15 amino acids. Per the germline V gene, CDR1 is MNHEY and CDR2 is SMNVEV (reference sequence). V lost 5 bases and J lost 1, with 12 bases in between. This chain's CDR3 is CASSPGAYSNQPQHF. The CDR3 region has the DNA TGTGCCAGCAGTCCAGGGGCTTACAGCAATCAGCCCCAGCATTTT.

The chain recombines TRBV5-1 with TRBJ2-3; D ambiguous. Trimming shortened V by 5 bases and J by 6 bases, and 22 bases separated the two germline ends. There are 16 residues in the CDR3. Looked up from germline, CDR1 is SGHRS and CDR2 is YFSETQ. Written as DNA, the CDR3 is TGCGCCAGCAGTTTTGACCCCCCGCCCGGTTTGGATACGCAGTATTTT. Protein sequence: CASSFDPPPGLDTQYF.

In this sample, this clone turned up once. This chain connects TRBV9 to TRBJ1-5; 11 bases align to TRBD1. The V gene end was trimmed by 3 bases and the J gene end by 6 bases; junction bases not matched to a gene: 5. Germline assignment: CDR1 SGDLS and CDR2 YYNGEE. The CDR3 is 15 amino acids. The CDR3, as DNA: TGTGCCAGCAGCGCTGGACAGGGGGCTTCTCAGCCCCAGCATTTT. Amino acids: CASSAGQGASQPQHF.